The 5 T cell receptor beta chains below come from one sample, sequenced in a study of T cells after yellow fever vaccination. TCRdb re-analysed the 5' RACE reads in MiXCR, keeping a single row per CDR3 protein. Among about 69,000 distinct CDR3 sequences listed, approximately 5% were seen once. Material: CD4+ T cells sorted from PBMCs, obtained around 15 days after the first yellow fever vaccination. The receptor set was obtained from a young man who received the YFV17D yellow fever vaccine.

This clonotype was detected ten times or more. V is TRBV5-1 and J is TRBJ2-3; D unresolved. CDR3 size: 15 residues. Germline V gene data show CDR1 as SGHRS and CDR2 as YFSETQ. V gave up 5 bases and J gave up 5 bases, with 18 bases separating them. Written as DNA, the CDR3 is TGCGCCAGCAGTCAAGACGTACCAGACGAAGATACGCAGTATTTT. Translating it yields CASSQDVPDEDTQYF.

The sample holds many counts of this clonotype. The chain joins TRBV20-1 to TRBJ1-2; possibly TRBD1 for D (6 bases). The CDR3 is 12 residues long. The germline CDR1 and CDR2 sequences are DFQATT and SNEGSKA (reference sequence). CDR3 amino acids: CRPDGGRDGYTF. Written as DNA, the CDR3 is TGCAGGCCGGACGGGGGCAGGGATGGCTACACCTTC.

The gene calls are TRBV7-9 and TRBJ1-5, with 8 nucleotides matching TRBD1. Losses at the gene ends were 8 bases for V and 6 bases for J; bases not matched to a gene: 6. This CDR3 region has 13 residues. The germline V gene has CDR1 SEHNR and CDR2 FQNEAQ (reference sequence). CDR3 amino acids: CASAQGAGQPQHF. In DNA form, the CDR3 reads TGTGCCAGCGCCCAGGGGGCCGGTCAGCCCCAGCATTTT.

This clonotype appeared many times. V is TRBV29-1 and J is TRBJ2-1; D not resolved. The germline V gene encodes CDR1 SQVTM and CDR2 ANQGSEA. Deletions cut 6 bases from V and 4 bases from J, with 7 bases between. This CDR3 is built from 11 residues. The CDR3 nucleotides read TGCAGCGTGGGGAAGTACAATGAGCAGTTCTTC. Translating gives CSVGKYNEQFF.

The sample holds many counts of this clonotype. The chain combines TRBV7-3 with TRBJ2-2; 8 bases map to TRBD2. The V gene end was trimmed by 5 bases and the J gene end by 4 bases; junction bases not matched to a gene: 12. This CDR3 spans 17 amino acids. Germline CDR1 is SGHTA and CDR2 is FQGTGA. This CDR3 is CASSPPGTSGATGELFF. DNA for the CDR3: TGTGCCAGCAGCCCCCCGGGCACTAGCGGAGCCACCGGGGAGCTGTTTTTT.